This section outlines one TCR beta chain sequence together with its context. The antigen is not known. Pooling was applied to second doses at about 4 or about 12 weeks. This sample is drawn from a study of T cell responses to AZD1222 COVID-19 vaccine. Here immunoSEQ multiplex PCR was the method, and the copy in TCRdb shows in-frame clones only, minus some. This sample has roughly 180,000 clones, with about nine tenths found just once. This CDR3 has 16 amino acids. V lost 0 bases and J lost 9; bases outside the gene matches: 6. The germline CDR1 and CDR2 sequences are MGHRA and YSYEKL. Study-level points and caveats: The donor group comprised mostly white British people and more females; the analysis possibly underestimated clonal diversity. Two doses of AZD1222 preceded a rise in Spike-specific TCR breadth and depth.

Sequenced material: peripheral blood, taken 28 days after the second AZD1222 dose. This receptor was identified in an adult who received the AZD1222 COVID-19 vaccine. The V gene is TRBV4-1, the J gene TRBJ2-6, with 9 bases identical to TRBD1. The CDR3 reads CASSQDRTGEVNVLTF. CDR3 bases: TGCGCCAGCAGCCAAGACCGGACAGGGGAGGTCAACGTCCTGACTTTC.